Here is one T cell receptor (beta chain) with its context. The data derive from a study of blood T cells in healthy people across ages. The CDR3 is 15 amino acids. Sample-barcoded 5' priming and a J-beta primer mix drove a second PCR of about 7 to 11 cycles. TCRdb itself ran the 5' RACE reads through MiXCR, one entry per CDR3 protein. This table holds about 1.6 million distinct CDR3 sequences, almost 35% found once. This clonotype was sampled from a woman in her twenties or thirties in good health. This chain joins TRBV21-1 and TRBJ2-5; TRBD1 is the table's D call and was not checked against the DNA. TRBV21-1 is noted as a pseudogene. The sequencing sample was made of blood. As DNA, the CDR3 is TGTGCCAGCAGCCAAAGGGGACAGGGACCCAATGAGCAGTACTTC. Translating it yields CASSQRGQGPNEQYF.